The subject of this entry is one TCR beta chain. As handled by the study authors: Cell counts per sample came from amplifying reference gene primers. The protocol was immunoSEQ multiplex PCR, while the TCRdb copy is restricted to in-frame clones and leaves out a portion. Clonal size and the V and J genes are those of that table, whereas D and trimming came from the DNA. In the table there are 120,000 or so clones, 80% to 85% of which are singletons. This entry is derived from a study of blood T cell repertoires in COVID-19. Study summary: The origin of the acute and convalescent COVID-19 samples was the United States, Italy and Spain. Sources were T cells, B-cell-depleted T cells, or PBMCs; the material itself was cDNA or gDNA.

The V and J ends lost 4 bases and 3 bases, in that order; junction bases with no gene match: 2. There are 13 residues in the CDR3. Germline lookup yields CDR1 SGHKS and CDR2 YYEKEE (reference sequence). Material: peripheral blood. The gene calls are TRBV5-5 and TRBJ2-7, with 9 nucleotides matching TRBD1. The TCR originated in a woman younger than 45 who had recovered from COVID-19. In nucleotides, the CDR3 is TGTGCCAGCAGCCAGACAGGGGGCTACGAGCAGTACTTC. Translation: CASSQTGGYEQYF. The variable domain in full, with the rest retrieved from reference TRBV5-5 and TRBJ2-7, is DAGVTQSPTHLIKTRGQQVTLRCSPISGHKSVSWYQQVLGQGPQFIFQYYEKEERGRGNFPDRFSARQFPNYSSELNVNALLLGDSALYLCASSQTGGYEQYFGPGTRLTVT.